This TCR beta chain stems from a study of blood T cell repertoires in COVID-19. Study as a whole: Samples of COVID-19 (acute and convalescent) were obtained from the United States, Italy and Spain. PBMCs, B-cell-depleted T cells, or T cells were the source of the cDNA or gDNA that made up the material.

CDR3 size: 14 residues. Germline trimming cut 2 bases from V and 10 bases from J; bases unmatched to any gene: 6. Germline V gene lookup returns CDR1 MDHEN and CDR2 SYDVKM. Original data processing: From reference gene primer amplification, estimates of nucleated cell counts were derived. Data came from immunoSEQ multiplex PCR; TCRdb stores just in-frame clones and leaves some out. V and J calls and clone size are given by that table; D and trimming were obtained from the DNA. The table has 30,000 to 40,000 clones, approximately 89% seen once; the top ten hold around 14%. Sequencing used peripheral blood. The chain recombines TRBV28 with TRBJ2-1, with 9 bases aligning to TRBD1. The sequence derives from a man between 60 and 70 years old with active COVID-19. CDR3 nucleotides: TGTGCCAGCAGTTTAGACAGGGGGGCAGGGGAGCAGTTCTTC. Its translation is CASSLDRGAGEQFF.